This passage covers 20 T cell receptor beta chains from one sample sequenced in a study of regulatory T cells in long-lasting Graves disease. Time point noted: newly diagnosed GD, antithyroid drugs for less than 3 months. TCR sequences were obtained from RNA taken from PBMCs. Arm-PCR of CDR3 regions and iRepertoire HTBI primers were the basis on which TCR beta libraries were built. TCRdb reprocessed the multiplex PCR reads via MiXCR and lists one record per CDR3 protein. The sample records some 240,000 distinct CDR3 sequences, around 20% being singletons. These records were also assigned to another study, of T cells in Graves' hyperthyroidism and ophthalmopathy.

The material sequenced was peripheral blood mononuclear cells (PBMCs), taken at new diagnosis, from a patient treated with antithyroid drugs. These receptors all stem from a woman aged 25 to 39 with Graves disease.

The sample holds many counts of this clonotype. This rearrangement joins TRBV28 to TRBJ1-6; unclear D gene. The V end lost 5 bases, the J end lost 7 bases, and 12 bases lay between the germline ends. This CDR3 is 14 amino acids long. The germline CDR1 and CDR2 sequences are MDHEN and SYDVKM. The CDR3 DNA is TGTGCCAGCAGTCGATTCCCAGGCAATTCACCCCTCCACTTT. Amino acids: CASSRFPGNSPLHF.

A few counts support this clonotype. This chain joins TRBV30 and TRBJ2-1; tentatively, D is TRBD2 (5 bases). The germline gives CDR1 GTSNPN, CDR2 SVGIG (reference sequence). Trimming shortened V by 0 bases and J by 10 bases, and 7 bases separated the two germline ends. This CDR3 has 11 amino acids. CDR3 DNA sequence: TGTGCCTGGAGTGTTCGGGGAGAGCAGTTCTTC. Protein product: CAWSVRGEQFF.

To note about this clonotype: This clone may be a read error of a much larger clone one base away. The genes are TRBV28 and TRBJ1-5, with 8 bases lining up with TRBD1. This CDR3 region has 14 residues. Germline lookup yields CDR1 MDHEN and CDR2 SYDVKM. In DNA, the CDR3 is TGTGCCAGCAGCTCAGGGGGCCCTGAGAAGCCCCAGCAGTTT. The encoded protein is CASSSGGPEKPQQF.

This clonotype came up many times. The chain is built from TRBV2 and TRBJ2-3, with 10 bases that match TRBD2. CDR3 length: 14 residues. Germline loops: CDR1 SNHLY, CDR2 FYNNEI. The V segment lost 7 bases and the J segment 7 bases; nucleotides outside the gene matches: 8. The CDR3 nucleotides read TGTGCCAGCACCCCTAGCGGGAGTGGGTATACGCAGTATTTT. This translates into CASTPSGSGYTQYF.

In its sample, this clonotype was seen many times. Here the CDR3 reads CASSFSPNRGSPSYEQYF. The CDR3 nucleotides are TGCGCCAGCAGCTTTTCCCCGAATAGAGGGAGCCCCAGCTACGAGCAGTACTTC. This chain connects TRBV5-1 to TRBJ2-7, with D perhaps matching TRBD2 (5 bases). The V end was cut by 2 bases, the J end by 3 bases, with 24 bases between. Germline V gene sequence: CDR1 SGHRS, CDR2 YFSETQ. This CDR3 comprises 18 residues.

The rearrangement joins TRBV5-6 to TRBJ2-5; 7 bases are a match to TRBD1. Germline CDR1 reads SGHDT; CDR2 reads YYEEEE. With V trimmed by 0 bases and J by 2 bases, 4 bases remained unmatched. This CDR3 is built from 15 residues. The CDR3 here is CASSLDRGRQETQYF. CDR3 coding DNA: TGTGCCAGCAGCTTGGACAGGGGAAGACAAGAGACCCAGTACTTC. Together with reference TRBV5-6 and TRBJ2-5, the CDR3 gives the full variable domain: DAGVTQSPTHLIKTRGQQVTLRCSPKSGHDTVSWYQQALGQGPQFIFQYYEEEERQRGNFPDRFSGHQFPNYSSELNVNALLLGDSALYLCASSLDRGRQETQYFGPGTRLLVL.

This clonotype occurred many times. This sequence joins TRBV11-2 and TRBJ2-7, with D possibly being TRBD1 or TRBD2 (6 bases each). The length of the CDR3 is 15 residues. Trimming took 6 bases from V and 4 from J, leaving 19 bases between them. From germline, CDR1 is SGHAT and CDR2 FQNNGV. The CDR3 DNA sequence: TGTGCCAGCAGGGAAGGTGGTGGAGGGGGGTACGAGCAGTACTTC. It translates to CASREGGGGGYEQYF.

The sample holds a few counts of this clonotype. The chain carries TRBV7-2 and TRBJ2-1, with 8 bases fitting TRBD2. Trimming took 0 bases from V and 8 from J; bases not matched to a gene: 3. CDR1 SGHTA and CDR2 FQGNSA come from the germline V gene. This CDR3 region has 14 residues. The CDR3 protein is CASSLAGLGYEQFF. The CDR3 DNA is TGTGCCAGCAGCTTAGCGGGACTAGGCTATGAGCAGTTCTTC.

Concerning this clonotype: A clone one base away is much larger, so this may be a read error. The rearrangement joins TRBV7-9 to TRBJ2-7; D not resolved. This CDR3 contains 13 residues. From germline, CDR1 is SEHNR and CDR2 FQNEAQ (reference sequence). The CDR3 loop reads CASCEAVTYKQYF. CDR3 coding DNA: TGTGCCAGTTGCGAGGCTGTAACCTACAAGCAGTACTTC.

This clonotype was observed many times. The chain carries TRBV28 and TRBJ2-3; 7 bases line up with TRBD2. CDR3 length: 15 residues. Trimming at V came to 4 bases and at J to 6 bases, leaving 10 bases not matched to a gene. The germline V gene has CDR1 MDHEN and CDR2 SYDVKM. This chain's CDR3 is CASSSSSGLQDTQYF. The DNA for the CDR3 is TGTGCCAGCAGTTCATCTAGCGGACTACAGGATACGCAGTATTTT.

This clonotype was counted ten times or more. The CDR3 loop is CAWGSGVNEKLFF. The DNA for the CDR3 is TGTGCCTGGGGCTCGGGAGTTAATGAAAAACTGTTTTTT. The chain has TRBV30 and TRBJ1-4; D uncertain. The CDR3 length is 13 residues. Germline V gene data show CDR1 as GTSNPN and CDR2 as SVGIG (reference sequence). Trimming took 5 bases from V and 4 from J, leaving 11 bases between them.

This clonotype has ten or more counts. This chain joins TRBV30 and TRBJ1-6, with TRBD1 as a possible D gene (6 bases). The CDR3 runs to 15 residues. V gave up 0 bases and J gave up 6 bases, with 12 bases separating them. Germline lookup yields CDR1 GTSNPN and CDR2 SVGIG (reference sequence). DNA for the CDR3: TGTGCCTGGAGTGTACGTGGAGGGGGTAATTCACCCCTCCACTTT. It yields the protein CAWSVRGGGNSPLHF.

There are many counts of this clonotype. This sequence joins TRBV29-1 and TRBJ2-1; D uncertain. There are 12 residues in the CDR3. The V gene lost 1 base and the J gene lost 7 bases, with 8 bases spanning the gap. Germline V gene lookup returns CDR1 SQVTM and CDR2 ANQGSEA. Written as DNA, the CDR3 is TGCAGCGTTGAAGTGGTGGGTAATGAGCAGTTCTTC. It translates to CSVEVVGNEQFF.

Points on this clonotype: This may be a read error: a much more frequent sequence differs by one nucleotide. The conserved phenylalanine or tryptophan normally closing the CDR3 is absent here, so this likely arose from a read error. The CDR3 spells CSADKGRSETQYS. The CDR3 region has the DNA TGCAGTGCCGATAAGGGAAGGTCAGAGACCCAGTACTCC. This chain uses TRBV20-1 with TRBJ2-5, with D unclear. Per germline, CDR1 DFQATT and CDR2 SNEGSKA (reference sequence). Trimming stripped 6 bases from V and 4 bases from J, with 15 bases between. The CDR3 runs 13 residues.

This clonotype has a count of ten or more. The gene calls are TRBV7-8 and TRBJ1-6; 7 nucleotides align to TRBD1. V lost 1 base, J lost 7 bases, and 10 bases stayed unmatched. Germline V gives CDR1 SGHVS, CDR2 FQNEAQ. The CDR3 has 17 amino acids. CDR3 amino acids: CASSLGGVRGYNSPLHF. The CDR3 nucleotides read TGTGCCAGCAGCTTAGGCGGGGTCAGGGGGTACAATTCACCCCTCCACTTT.

This clonotype was recorded a few times. A read error likely explains this, since a far larger clone differs by one base. The chain carries TRBV7-2 and TRBJ1-1; tentative D call: TRBD1 (5 bases). Trimming stripped 8 bases from V and 1 base from J, with 14 bases between. CDR3 length: 14 amino acids. The V gene's germline CDR1 is SGHTA and CDR2 FQGNSA. In DNA form, the CDR3 reads TGTGCCAGCCCGCCTGGGGCGGGGAACACTGAAGCTTTCTTT. Translating gives CASPPGAGNTEAFF. The full variable domain, its missing parts supplied by reference TRBV7-2 and TRBJ1-1, is GAGVSQSPSNKVTEKGKDVELRCDPISGHTALYWYRQSLGQGLEFLIYFQGNSAPDKSGLPSDRFSAERTGGSVSTLTIQRTQQEDSAVYLCASPPGAGNTEAFFGQGTRLTVV.

This clonotype was detected a few times. The chain carries TRBV9 and TRBJ2-1, with D tentatively TRBD2 (7 bases). In germline, CDR1 is SGDLS, CDR2 YYNGEE. The CDR3 totals 15 residues. V lost 0 bases to trimming and J lost 3 bases, with 10 bases between them. The CDR3 sequence is CASSVGAGHYNEQFF. For the CDR3, the DNA is TGTGCCAGCAGCGTAGGAGCGGGACACTACAATGAGCAGTTCTTC.

There are a few counts of this clonotype. The chain carries TRBV27 and TRBJ2-7; TRBD1 matches 8 bases. The CDR3 length is 16 residues. CDR1 MNHEY and CDR2 SMNVEV come from the germline V gene (reference sequence). With V trimmed by 2 bases and J by 6 bases, 12 bases remained unmatched. CDR3 sequence (DNA): TGTGCCAGCAGTTTAGAGACCGGGACAGGAATGGGCGAGCAGTACTTC. It codes for CASSLETGTGMGEQYF.

Notes on this clonotype: This sequence may be a read error, since a much larger clone differs from it by one base. The genes are TRBV27 and TRBJ2-2; 8 bases align to TRBD1. J gave up 3 bases and V 5 bases, and 8 bases lay outside the gene matches. The CDR3 runs to 16 residues. Per germline, CDR1 MNHEY and CDR2 SMNVEV (reference sequence). DNA for the CDR3: TGTGCCAGCAGTGACCCGGACAGGGAGGACACCGGGGAGCTGTTTTTT. This encodes CASSDPDREDTGELFF.

This clonotype was counted many times. The CDR3: CASSLAGRANTEAFF. Written as DNA, the CDR3 is TGTGCCAGCAGCTTGGCCGGCCGTGCGAACACTGAAGCTTTCTTT. J is TRBJ1-1 and V is TRBV5-4, with D hard to call. V was trimmed by 0 bases and J by 1 base, leaving 10 bases between them. The CDR3 is 15 residues long. In germline, CDR1 is SGHNT, CDR2 YYREEE (reference sequence).